This TCR beta chain was recorded in a study of T cells in Graves' hyperthyroidism and ophthalmopathy. Of note for this clonotype: The antigen remains undetermined.

Researchers took RNA transcripts and amplified the TCR beta CDR3 regions from them. First-round RT-PCR of the TCR CDR3 relied on the HTBI primer set. TCRdb re-called the multiplex PCR reads with MiXCR, one entry per CDR3 protein. The profile shows about 98,000 distinct CDR3 sequences, approximately 40% of them singletons. The study's findings and limits: Most thyroid-expanded clonotypes above 0.001 were also found in blood. Prediction of ophthalmopathy progression came a median approximately 6 months pre-onset.

Germline V gene lookup returns CDR1 DFQATT and CDR2 SNEGSKA (reference sequence). The CDR3 runs to 12 residues. Patients aged 18 to 65 had newly diagnosed hyperthyroidism that had lasted under 2 months. The sample was peripheral blood or thyroid tissue (not recorded which). The TCR comes from a woman aged 25-40 years with Graves' hyperthyroidism. This chain joins TRBV20-1 and TRBJ2-5; possible D gene TRBD2, 5 bases. Here the CDR3 DNA reads TGCAGCGTTTCTCCAAGGCACGGGGAGCAGTACTTC. Protein: CSVSPRHGEQYF.